The rows below give T cell receptor beta chains drawn from one sample of a study of shared clonotypes between healthy human individuals. Here immunoSEQ multiplex PCR was the method, and the copy in TCRdb shows in-frame clones only, minus some. The repertoire holds about 470,000 clones, with roughly 77% as singletons. The source material was PBMCs. These receptors came from a woman in her thirties or forties in good health. Some clones in this sample may be carry-over from other donors' samples. Both conserved end residues are part of each CDR3. A D gene is named only where the DNA matches it firmly. Clone size is not always given. Where it is, it says once, few, many or a class for expanded clones.

J gene: TRBJ2-3; V gene: TRBV27; clone size: .; D gene: TRBD2; CDR3 DNA: TGTGCCAGCAGTTTCGGGGGGGCGGATCGAAATACGCAGTATTTT; CDR3 protein: CASSFGGADRNTQYF
J gene: TRBJ2-7; V gene: TRBV7-8; clone size: many; D gene: TRBD2; CDR3 DNA: TGTGCCAGCAGCTCACGACTAGCGGCTACCTACGAGCAGTACTTC; CDR3 protein: CASSSRLAATYEQYF
J gene: TRBJ2-3; V gene: TRBV5-6; clone size: .; D gene: .; CDR3 DNA: TGTGCCAGCAGCTTCCTCGGGATTAGCACAGATACGCAGTATTTT; CDR3 protein: CASSFLGISTDTQYF
J gene: TRBJ2-1; V gene: TRBV5-1; clone size: .; D gene: .; CDR3 DNA: TGCGCCAGCAGCTTGTTGCGGTTCGTAAATGAGCAGTTCTTC; CDR3 protein: CASSLLRFVNEQFF
J gene: TRBJ1-4; V gene: TRBV2; clone size: few; D gene: .; CDR3 DNA: TGTGCCAGCAGTGAAGCGGGCAGGTGGATGTATCTTTTT; CDR3 protein: CASSEAGRWMYLF
J gene: TRBJ1-6; V gene: TRBV19; clone size: many; D gene: .; CDR3 DNA: TGTGCCAGTAGTAGGCCGAAGAAGGAAAGTAATTCACCCCTCCACTTT; CDR3 protein: CASSRPKKESNSPLHF
J gene: TRBJ2-2; V gene: TRBV5-1; clone size: .; D gene: .; CDR3 DNA: TGCGCCAGCAGATGGGCCGCGGATAACACCGGGGAGCTGTTTTTT; CDR3 protein: CASRWAADNTGELFF
J gene: TRBJ2-5; V gene: TRBV27; clone size: few; D gene: TRBD2; CDR3 DNA: TGTGCCAGCAGTTTCTCCCACCTAGCGGGAGGCGGGGAGACCCAGTACTTC; CDR3 protein: CASSFSHLAGGGETQYF
J gene: TRBJ2-3; V gene: TRBV7-7; clone size: .; D gene: .; CDR3 DNA: TGTGCTAGCAGCTTAACGGTTCACGGCACAGATACGCAGTATTTT; CDR3 protein: CASSLTVHGTDTQYF
J gene: TRBJ2-1; V gene: TRBV15; clone size: many; D gene: .; CDR3 DNA: TGTGCCACCAGCAGAGATCGCGGGCACCCGGGGCTCTTC; CDR3 protein: CATSRDRGHPGLF
J gene: TRBJ1-6; V gene: TRBV30; clone size: many; D gene: .; CDR3 DNA: TGTGCCTGGAGTGACCTTAATTCACCCCTCCACTTT; CDR3 protein: CAWSDLNSPLHF
J gene: TRBJ2-7; V gene: TRBV20-1; clone size: .; D gene: .; CDR3 DNA: TGCAGTGCCTCTCCACTATACGAGCAGTACTTC; CDR3 protein: CSASPLYEQYF
J gene: TRBJ2-2; V gene: TRBV4-1; clone size: .; D gene: TRBD2; CDR3 DNA: TGCGCCAGCAGCCACGTTTCTAGCGGGGGAAACACCGGGGAGCTGTTTTTT; CDR3 protein: CASSHVSSGGNTGELFF